A selection of T cell receptor beta chains follows, all from one sample in a study of T cells of healthy individuals. One entry per CDR3 protein results from TCRdb running MiXCR on the 5' RACE reads. Of 40,000 to 60,000 distinct CDR3 sequences listed, over 12% are singletons. All receptors derive from a human donor in good health. Each CDR3 is given with its conserved first and last residue. A D gene is named only where the DNA matches it firmly. A clone size is listed for some rows: how often the clone was seen (once, few, many), or a class if it is expanded.

d_call | j_call | v_call | clone_size | cdr3_nt | cdr3_aa
NA | TRBJ2-3 | TRBV28 | many | TGTGCCAGCGCCCACGTGCAACCCCGGGGGAGCACAGATACGCAGTATTTT | CASAHVQPRGSTDTQYF
TRBD1 | TRBJ1-2 | TRBV7-8 | NA | TGTGCCAGCAGCCTAACCGGGACAGGGGATGGCTACACCTTC | CASSLTGTGDGYTF
NA | TRBJ1-1 | TRBV5-1 | many | TGCGCCAGCAGCTATCGAGGGGGGGGCACTGAAGCTTTCTTT | CASSYRGGGTEAFF
TRBD1 | TRBJ2-3 | TRBV4-1 | few | TGCGCCAGCAGCCAAGATCGACTGGGTAGGGGGCGGTCAGATACGCAGTATTTT | CASSQDRLGRGRSDTQYF
TRBD2 | TRBJ2-7 | TRBV19 | many | TGTGCCAGTCAACTAGCGGGGGGCTCCTACGAGCAGTACTTC | CASQLAGGSYEQYF
NA | TRBJ1-1 | TRBV28 | few | TGTGCCAGCGGAGATCAGGTACGAAACACTGAAGCTTTCTTT | CASGDQVRNTEAFF
TRBD1 | TRBJ1-4 | TRBV24-1 | few | TGTGCCACCAGTGATCCTACAGGGGGGGCCGCTAATGAAAAACTGTTTTTT | CATSDPTGGAANEKLFF
TRBD2 | TRBJ2-4 | TRBV20-1 | many | TGCAGTGCTAGGCAACCGGGACTAGCGGCCAAAAACATTCAGTACTTC | CSARQPGLAAKNIQYF
NA | TRBJ2-7 | TRBV20-1 | NA | TGCAGTGCTAGAGATTACTCGAGGGATAGCTCCTACGAGCAGTACTTC | CSARDYSRDSSYEQYF
TRBD1 | TRBJ1-1 | TRBV20-1 | medium-sized | TGCAGTGCTCGCCTTCCGGACAGGGGTGGTACTGAAGCTTTCTTT | CSARLPDRGGTEAFF
TRBD1 | TRBJ2-7 | TRBV2 | few | TGTGCCAGCAGCATACCCGACAGGGGATTTTACGAGCAGTACTTC | CASSIPDRGFYEQYF
NA | TRBJ2-4 | TRBV5-1 | NA | TGCGCCAGCAGGGGGACGGCCGGCCAGACCATTCAGTACTTC | CASRGTAGQTIQYF
TRBD1 | TRBJ1-5 | TRBV20-1 | many | TGCAGTGCTATGGACAGGGGGCTTGGAAATCAGCCCCAGCATTTT | CSAMDRGLGNQPQHF
TRBD2 | TRBJ2-5 | TRBV20-1 | many | TGCAGTGCTATCCCTAGCGGGAGTGGGAAGACCCAGTACTTC | CSAIPSGSGKTQYF
TRBD2 | TRBJ2-1 | TRBV4-3 | few | TGCGCCAGCAGCCAAGAAGGACTAGAATCCTACAATGAGCAGTTCTTC | CASSQEGLESYNEQFF
TRBD1 | TRBJ2-7 | TRBV29-1 | many | TGCAGCGTCCGAGACAGGGGCCACGAGCAGTACTTC | CSVRDRGHEQYF
NA | TRBJ2-7 | TRBV10-3 | many | TGTGCCACTCGCGGCTACTCCTACGAGCAGTACTTC | CATRGYSYEQYF
TRBD2 | TRBJ2-7 | TRBV29-1 | many | TGCAGCGTTGAAAGCGGGGCGCATTACGAGCAGTACTTC | CSVESGAHYEQYF
NA | TRBJ2-3 | TRBV9 | few | TGTGCCAGCAGCGTAGGAAGGGGTGGCACAGATACGCAGTATTTT | CASSVGRGGTDTQYF
TRBD1 | TRBJ2-1 | TRBV3-1 | many | TGTGCCAGCAGCCTGGACAGGATAAAGACGAATGAGCAGTTCTTC | CASSLDRIKTNEQFF